This T cell receptor beta chain is from a study of T cells after yellow fever vaccination. Whole-study context: Low-cell-number fractions were prepared with SMART-Seq v4 Ultra Low Input.

Broader study findings: The study found a weaker secondary response that peaked faster, day 5 versus 15. Reappearance after the booster was seen for most primary-vaccination clones, at around 95% CD4 and roughly 90% CD8.

The authors made TCR cDNA by 5'RACE template switching, adding a universal primer site and UMIs. Using its own MiXCR run on the 5' RACE reads, TCRdb lists one record per CDR3 protein. The sample gives 150,000 or so distinct CDR3 sequences, approximately 6.8% of which show up once; roughly 2.5% is in the top ten. Concerning this clonotype itself: Its antigen remains unknown.

Trimming took off 3 bases at V and 8 bases at J, with 7 bases between the two ends. Germline V gives CDR1 WSHSY, CDR2 SAAADI. The CDR3 has 12 amino acids. The genes are TRBV10-2 and TRBJ2-2; D not certain. Sequences were derived from CD4+ T cells sorted from PBMCs, sampled 4 to 6 days after the first yellow fever vaccination. The sequence was collected from a man between 18 and 29 years old who received the YFV17D yellow fever vaccine. The DNA of the CDR3 is TGCGCCAGCAGTGACATTGCAGGGGAGCTGTTTTTT. Residues: CASSDIAGELFF.